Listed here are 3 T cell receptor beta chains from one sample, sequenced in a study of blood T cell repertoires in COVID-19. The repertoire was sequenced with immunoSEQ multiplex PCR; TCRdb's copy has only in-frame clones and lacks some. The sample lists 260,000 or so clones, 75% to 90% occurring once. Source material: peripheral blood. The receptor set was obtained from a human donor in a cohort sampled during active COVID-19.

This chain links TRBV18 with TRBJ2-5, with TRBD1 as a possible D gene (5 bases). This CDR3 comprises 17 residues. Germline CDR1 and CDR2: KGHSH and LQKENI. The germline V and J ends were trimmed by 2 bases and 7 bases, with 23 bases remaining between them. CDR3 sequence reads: CASSPNRGATSVGTQYF. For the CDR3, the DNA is TGTGCCAGCTCACCAAACCGTGGGGCGACCTCGGTAGGGACCCAGTACTTC.

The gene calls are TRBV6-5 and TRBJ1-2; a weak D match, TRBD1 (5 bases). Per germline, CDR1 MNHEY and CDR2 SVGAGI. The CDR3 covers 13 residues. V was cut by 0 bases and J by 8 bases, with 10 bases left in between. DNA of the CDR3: TGTGCCAGCAGTTACTCCGGGACTAGAGGCTACACCTTC. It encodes CASSYSGTRGYTF.

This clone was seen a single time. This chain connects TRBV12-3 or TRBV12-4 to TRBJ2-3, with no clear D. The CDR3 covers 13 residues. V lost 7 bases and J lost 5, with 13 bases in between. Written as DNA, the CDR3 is TGTGCCAGCACCCTTAATCTAGGAGATACGCAGTATTTT. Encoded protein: CASTLNLGDTQYF.